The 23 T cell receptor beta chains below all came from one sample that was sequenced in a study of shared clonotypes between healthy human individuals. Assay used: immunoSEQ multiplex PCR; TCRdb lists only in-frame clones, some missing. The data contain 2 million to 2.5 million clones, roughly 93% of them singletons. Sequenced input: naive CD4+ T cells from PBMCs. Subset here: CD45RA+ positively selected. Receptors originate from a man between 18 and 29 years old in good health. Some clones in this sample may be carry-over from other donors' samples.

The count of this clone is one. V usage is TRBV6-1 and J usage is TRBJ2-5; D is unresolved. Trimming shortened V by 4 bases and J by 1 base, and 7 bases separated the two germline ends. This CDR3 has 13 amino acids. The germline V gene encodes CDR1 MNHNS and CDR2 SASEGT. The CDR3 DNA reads TGTGCCAGCAGTGCTTACGGCCAAGAGACCCAGTACTTC. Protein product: CASSAYGQETQYF.

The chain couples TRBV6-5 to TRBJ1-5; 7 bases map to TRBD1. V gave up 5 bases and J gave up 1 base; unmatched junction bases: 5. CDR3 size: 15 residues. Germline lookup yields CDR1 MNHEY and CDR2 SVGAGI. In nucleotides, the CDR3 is TGTGCCAGCAGTCGAGACAGGGCGAGCAATCAGCCCCAGCATTTT. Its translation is CASSRDRASNQPQHF.

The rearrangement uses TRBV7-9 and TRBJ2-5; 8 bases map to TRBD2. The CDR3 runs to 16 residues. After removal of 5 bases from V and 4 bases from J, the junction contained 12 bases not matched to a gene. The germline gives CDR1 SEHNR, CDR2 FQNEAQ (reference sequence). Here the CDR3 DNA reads TGTGCCAGCAGCAACGCCCTAGCGGGCTCACGAGAGACCCAGTACTTC. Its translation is CASSNALAGSRETQYF.

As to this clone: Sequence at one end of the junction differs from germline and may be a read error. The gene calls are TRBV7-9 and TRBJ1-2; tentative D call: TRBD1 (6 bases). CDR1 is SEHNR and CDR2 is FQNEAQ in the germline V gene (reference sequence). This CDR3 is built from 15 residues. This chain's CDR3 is CASSVRGRVDYGYTF. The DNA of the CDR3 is TGCGCCAGCAGCGTCCGGGGGCGAGTCGACTATGGCTACACCTTC.

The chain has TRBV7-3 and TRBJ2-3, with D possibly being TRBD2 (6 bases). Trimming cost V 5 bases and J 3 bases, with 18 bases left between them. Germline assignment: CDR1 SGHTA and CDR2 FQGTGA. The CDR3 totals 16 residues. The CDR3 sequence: CASSTGGPGKTDTQYF. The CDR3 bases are TGTGCCAGCAGCACCGGAGGGCCGGGGAAAACAGATACGCAGTATTTT.

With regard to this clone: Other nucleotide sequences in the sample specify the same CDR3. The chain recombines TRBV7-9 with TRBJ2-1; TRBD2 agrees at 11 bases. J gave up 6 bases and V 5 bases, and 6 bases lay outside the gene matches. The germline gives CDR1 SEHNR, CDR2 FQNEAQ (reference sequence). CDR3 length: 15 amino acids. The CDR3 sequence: CASSPGLAGVNEQFF. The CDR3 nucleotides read TGTGCCAGCAGCCCCGGACTAGCGGGTGTCAATGAGCAGTTCTTC.

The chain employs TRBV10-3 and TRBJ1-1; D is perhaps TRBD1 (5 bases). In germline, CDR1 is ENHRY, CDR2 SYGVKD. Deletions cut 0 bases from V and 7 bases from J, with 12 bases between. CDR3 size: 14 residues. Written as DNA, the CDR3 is TGTGCCATCAGTGAGTCGTCCAGGGCCAATGAAGCTTTCTTT. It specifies CAISESSRANEAFF.

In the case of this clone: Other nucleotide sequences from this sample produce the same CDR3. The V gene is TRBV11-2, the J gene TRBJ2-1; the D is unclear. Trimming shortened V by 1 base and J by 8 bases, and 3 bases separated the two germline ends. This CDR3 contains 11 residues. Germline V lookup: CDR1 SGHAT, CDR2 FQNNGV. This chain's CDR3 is CASSLVDEQFF. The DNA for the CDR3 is TGTGCCAGCAGCTTAGTGGATGAGCAGTTCTTC.

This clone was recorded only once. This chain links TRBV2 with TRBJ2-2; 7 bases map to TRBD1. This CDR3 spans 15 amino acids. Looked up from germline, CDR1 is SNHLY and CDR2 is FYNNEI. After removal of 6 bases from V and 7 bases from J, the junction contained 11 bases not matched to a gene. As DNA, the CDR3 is TGTGCCAGCAGCCAGAGAGGGGGCGAAAACGGGGAGCTGTTTTTT. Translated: CASSQRGGENGELFF.

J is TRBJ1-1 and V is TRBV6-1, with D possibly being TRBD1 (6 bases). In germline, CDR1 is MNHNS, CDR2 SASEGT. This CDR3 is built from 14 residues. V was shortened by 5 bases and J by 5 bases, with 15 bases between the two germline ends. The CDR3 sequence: CASSSGPGATEAFF. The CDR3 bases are TGTGCCAGCAGTTCCGGACCGGGGGCGACTGAAGCTTTCTTT.

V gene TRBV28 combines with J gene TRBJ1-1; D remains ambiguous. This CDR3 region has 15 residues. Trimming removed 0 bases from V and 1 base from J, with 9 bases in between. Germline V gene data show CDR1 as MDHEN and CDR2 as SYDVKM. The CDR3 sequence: CASSLWETGNTEAFF. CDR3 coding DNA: TGTGCCAGCAGTTTATGGGAGACGGGGAACACTGAAGCTTTCTTT. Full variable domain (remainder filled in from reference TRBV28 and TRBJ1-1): DVKVTQSSRYLVKRTGEKVFLECVQDMDHENMFWYRQDPGLGLRLIYFSYDVKMKEKGDIPEGYSVSREKKERFSLILESASTNQTSMYLCASSLWETGNTEAFFGQGTRLTVV.

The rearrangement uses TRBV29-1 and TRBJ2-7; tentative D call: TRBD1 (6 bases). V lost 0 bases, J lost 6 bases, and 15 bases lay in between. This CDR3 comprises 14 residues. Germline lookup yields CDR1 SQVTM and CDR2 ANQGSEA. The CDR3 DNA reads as TGCAGCGTTGAAGAATTGGGGGTAGGGGGCGAGCAGTACTTC. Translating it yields CSVEELGVGGEQYF.

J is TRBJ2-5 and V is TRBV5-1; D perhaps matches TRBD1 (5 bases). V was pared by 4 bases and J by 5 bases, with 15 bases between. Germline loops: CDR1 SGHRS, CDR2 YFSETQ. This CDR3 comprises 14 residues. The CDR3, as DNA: TGCGCCAGCAGCCCCCTTCTAGGGGATGAGACCCAGTACTTC. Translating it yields CASSPLLGDETQYF.

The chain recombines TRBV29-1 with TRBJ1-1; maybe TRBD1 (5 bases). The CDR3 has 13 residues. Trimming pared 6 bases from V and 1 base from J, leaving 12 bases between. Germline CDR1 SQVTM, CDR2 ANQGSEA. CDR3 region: CSVRGLSNTEAFF. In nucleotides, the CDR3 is TGCAGCGTCCGGGGACTATCGAACACTGAAGCTTTCTTT.

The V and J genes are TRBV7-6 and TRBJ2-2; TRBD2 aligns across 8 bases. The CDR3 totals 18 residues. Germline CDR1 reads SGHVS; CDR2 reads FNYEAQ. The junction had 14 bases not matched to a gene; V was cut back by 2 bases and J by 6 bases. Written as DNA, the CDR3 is TGTGCCAGCAGCTTAACCCAGGGACTAGGGACGGATCCCGGGGAGCTGTTTTTT. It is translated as CASSLTQGLGTDPGELFF. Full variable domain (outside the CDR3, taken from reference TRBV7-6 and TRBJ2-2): GAGVSQSPRYKVTKRGQDVALRCDPISGHVSLYWYRQALGQGPEFLTYFNYEAQQDKSGLPNDRFSAERPEGSISTLTIQRTEQRDSAMYRCASSLTQGLGTDPGELFFGEGSRLTVL.

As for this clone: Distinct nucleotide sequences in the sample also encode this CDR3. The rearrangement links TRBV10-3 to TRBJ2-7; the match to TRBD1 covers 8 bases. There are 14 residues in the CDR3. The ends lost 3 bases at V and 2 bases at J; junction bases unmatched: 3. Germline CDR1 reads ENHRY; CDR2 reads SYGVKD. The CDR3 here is CAISEGTGAYEQYF. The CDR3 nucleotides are TGTGCCATCAGTGAAGGGACAGGCGCCTACGAGCAGTACTTC.

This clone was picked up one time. The CDR3 DNA reads TGTGCCAGCAGCTTAATGGGGGGAATCCGTAACACCGGGGAGCTGTTTTTT. As protein: CASSLMGGIRNTGELFF. V and J are TRBV7-3 and TRBJ2-2; perhaps TRBD2 as D (6 bases). V shed 1 base and J shed 2 bases, with 14 bases lying between them. CDR3 length: 17 residues. Germline lookup yields CDR1 SGHTA and CDR2 FQGTGA.

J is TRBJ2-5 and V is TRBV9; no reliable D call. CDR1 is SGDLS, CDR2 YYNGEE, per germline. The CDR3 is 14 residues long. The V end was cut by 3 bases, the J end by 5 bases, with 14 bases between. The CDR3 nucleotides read TGTGCCAGCAGCGGAGAGCCCTCCGGGGAGACCCAGTACTTC. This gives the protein CASSGEPSGETQYF.

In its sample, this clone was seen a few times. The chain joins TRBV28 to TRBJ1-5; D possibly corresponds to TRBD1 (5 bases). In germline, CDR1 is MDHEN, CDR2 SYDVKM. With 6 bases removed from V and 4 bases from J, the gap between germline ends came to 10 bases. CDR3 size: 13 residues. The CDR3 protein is CASSSYRNQPQHF. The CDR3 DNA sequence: TGTGCCAGCAGCTCTTACAGGAATCAGCCCCAGCATTTT.

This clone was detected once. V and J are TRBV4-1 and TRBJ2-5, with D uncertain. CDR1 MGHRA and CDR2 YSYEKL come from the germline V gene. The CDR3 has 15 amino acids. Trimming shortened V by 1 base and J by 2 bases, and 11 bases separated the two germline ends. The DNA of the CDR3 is TGCGCCAGCAGCCAAGGGGCGGCTCAACAAGAGACCCAGTACTTC. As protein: CASSQGAAQQETQYF.

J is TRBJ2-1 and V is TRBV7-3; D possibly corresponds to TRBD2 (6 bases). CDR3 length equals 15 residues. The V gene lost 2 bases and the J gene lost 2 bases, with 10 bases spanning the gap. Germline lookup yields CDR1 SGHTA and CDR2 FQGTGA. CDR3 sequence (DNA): TGTGCCAGCAGCTTAGGTGGGAGGCCCTACAATGAGCAGTTCTTC. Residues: CASSLGGRPYNEQFF.

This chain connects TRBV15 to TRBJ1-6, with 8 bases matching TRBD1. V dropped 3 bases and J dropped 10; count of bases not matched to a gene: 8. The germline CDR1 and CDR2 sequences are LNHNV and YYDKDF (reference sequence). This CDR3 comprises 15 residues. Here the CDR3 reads CATSRNRGMESPLHF. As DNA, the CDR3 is TGTGCCACCAGCAGGAACAGGGGGATGGAATCACCCCTCCACTTT.

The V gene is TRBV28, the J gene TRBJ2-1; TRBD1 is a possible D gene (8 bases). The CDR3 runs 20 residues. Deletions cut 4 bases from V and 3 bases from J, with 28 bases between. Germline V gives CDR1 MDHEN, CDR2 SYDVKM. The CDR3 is CASSSAGQGARESFYNEQFF. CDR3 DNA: TGTGCCAGCAGTTCAGCCGGACAGGGAGCGCGGGAGAGCTTCTACAATGAGCAGTTCTTC.